This entry concerns a single T cell receptor (beta chain). Antigen unknown. Trimming at V came to 6 bases and at J to 5 bases, leaving 6 bases not matched to a gene. Germline V CDR1 and CDR2: SGHTA, FQGNSA. The CDR3 has 13 amino acids. The data stem from a study of siplizumab effects on memory and regulatory T cells. Findings and limits, study-wide: Apparently more diverse than memory cells, naive T cells also seemed major alloresponse contributors.

Generated by immunoSEQ multiplex PCR, the TCRdb table keeps only in-frame clones and is missing some. Of about 91,000 clones listed, more than 95% are singletons. The gene calls are TRBV7-2 and TRBJ2-5; 7 positions agree with TRBD1. This receptor was taken from a human donor in good health. The sequenced sample consisted of naive CD4+ T cells sorted from blood. CDR3 amino acids: CASSRTGVETQYF. The CDR3 DNA sequence: TGTGCCAGCAGTCGAACAGGGGTTGAGACCCAGTACTTC.